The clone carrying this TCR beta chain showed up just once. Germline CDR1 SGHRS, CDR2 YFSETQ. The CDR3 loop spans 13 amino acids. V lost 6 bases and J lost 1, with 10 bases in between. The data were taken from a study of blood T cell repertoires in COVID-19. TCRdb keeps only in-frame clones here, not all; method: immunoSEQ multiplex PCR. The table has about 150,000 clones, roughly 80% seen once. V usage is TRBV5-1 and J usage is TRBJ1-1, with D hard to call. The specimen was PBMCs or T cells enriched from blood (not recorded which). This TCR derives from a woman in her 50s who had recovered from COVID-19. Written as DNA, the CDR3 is TGCGCCAGCATGGTGGGAGAGAACACTGAAGCTTTCTTT. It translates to CASMVGENTEAFF.